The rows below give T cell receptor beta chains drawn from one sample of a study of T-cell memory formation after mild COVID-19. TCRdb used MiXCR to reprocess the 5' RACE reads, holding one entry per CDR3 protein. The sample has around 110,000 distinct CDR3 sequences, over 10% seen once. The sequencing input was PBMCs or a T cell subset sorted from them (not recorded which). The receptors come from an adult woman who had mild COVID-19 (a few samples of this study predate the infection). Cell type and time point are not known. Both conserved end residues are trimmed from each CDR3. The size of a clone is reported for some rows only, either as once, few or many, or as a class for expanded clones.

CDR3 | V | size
ASSSMDSTSGNEQF | TRBV13 | few
ASGTLAGGQETQY | TRBV25-1 | .
ASSQRDRSLSPYEQY | TRBV3-1 | .
ASSSRTSGTFYEQY | TRBV5-1 | .
ASSLFFAGPTDTQY | TRBV7-9 | .
ASSEASTGPVSYEQY | TRBV2 | few
ASSIWQGTNTGELF | TRBV19 | many
ASSGVEQDRDIQY | TRBV12-3/TRBV12-4 | .
ASSFSGTSGDNEQF | TRBV7-9 | few
ASREAGGPSYEQF | TRBV12-3/TRBV12-4 | .
ASSQDPTGGNPDTQY | TRBV4-2 | few
SASPPRTDSNQPQH | TRBV20-1 | .
ATSDPDREASEQF | TRBV24-1 | many
ASSLYNLIQNTIY | TRBV7-9 | .
ASSPGQGYGYT | TRBV4-1 | .
SARDIIFGTARETQY | TRBV20-1 | few
ASSQLWGGGYNEQF | TRBV14 | few
ASSRPSGVDNEQF | TRBV23-1 | .
SARDRLAGDYNEQF | TRBV20-1 | many
SGRGDFDNEHF | TRBV29-1 | .
ASSFTEGLEQY | TRBV5-1 | .
ASSLGQGGNEQY | TRBV5-1 | .
ASSVETGAPYEQY | TRBV9 | .
ASSLDSYTGELF | TRBV12-3/TRBV12-4 | .
ASSIGQGAYNEQF | TRBV19 | many
ASSQDERFYEQY | TRBV4-1 | few
ACGGLAGGTLTGEEY | TRBV30 | .
ASSQHYSRTAGGPLTYEQY | TRBV4-3 | many
ASSPWSSYNSPLH | TRBV5-1 | .
ASSPRTNTGELF | TRBV7-7 | many
ASSLSTAGDTYEQY | TRBV27 | .
ASSPQGRLAGETDTQY | TRBV9 | .
ASSGQTGYLEAF | TRBV7-2 | few
ASSLGDRYNEQF | TRBV7-8 | many
ASSSKQAFEQY | TRBV7-9 | .
ASSARPSSYEQY | TRBV12-3/TRBV12-4 | few
ASGFYPGIHEQF | TRBV12-5 | .
ASSLNLGQPQH | TRBV27 | few
ASSPPGGGRF | TRBV2 | few
ATSRDAGGAADTQY | TRBV15 | once
ASSLNGNTEAF | TRBV7-3 | .
ASSQVTGGSYEQY | TRBV4-1 | few
AGRETWGTGELF | TRBV7-2 | .
AISERGRSSYEQY | TRBV10-3 | .
ASSLDRGLPYGYT | TRBV7-9 | .
ASSWSINRDTDTQY | TRBV6-6 | few
ASSLVSGFNTDTQY | TRBV5-6 | few
ASSYPTEKNIQY | TRBV6-6 | few